A few counts support the clone carrying this T cell receptor (beta chain). Its antigen is not known. Mismatch with germline at one junction end may stem from a read error. Other DNA sequences within the sample encode an identical CDR3. This CDR3 spans 14 amino acids. Germline assignment: CDR1 MNHNS and CDR2 SASEGT. The data belong to a study of metastatic and nonmetastatic thyroid tumors. General observations from the study: Malignant thyroid tumors reportedly exceeded benign nodules significantly in TCR beta diversity, with the difference appearing in blood and tumor.

TCRdb reprocessed the PCR reads using MiXCR. The table includes tens of thousands of clones, roughly a quarter detected once. Ahead of thyroid surgery, no patient had received treatment of any kind. This sequence originates from a female donor with papillary thyroid cancer or a benign thyroid nodule (not recorded which). Some clones in this sample may be carry-over from other donors' samples. Sequenced material: blood. The chain employs TRBV6-1 and TRBJ1-6; 8 nucleotides agree with TRBD1. The CDR3: CASSLDRANSPLHF. As DNA, the CDR3 is TGTGCCAGCAGCTTGGACAGGGCCAATTCACCCCTCCACTTC.